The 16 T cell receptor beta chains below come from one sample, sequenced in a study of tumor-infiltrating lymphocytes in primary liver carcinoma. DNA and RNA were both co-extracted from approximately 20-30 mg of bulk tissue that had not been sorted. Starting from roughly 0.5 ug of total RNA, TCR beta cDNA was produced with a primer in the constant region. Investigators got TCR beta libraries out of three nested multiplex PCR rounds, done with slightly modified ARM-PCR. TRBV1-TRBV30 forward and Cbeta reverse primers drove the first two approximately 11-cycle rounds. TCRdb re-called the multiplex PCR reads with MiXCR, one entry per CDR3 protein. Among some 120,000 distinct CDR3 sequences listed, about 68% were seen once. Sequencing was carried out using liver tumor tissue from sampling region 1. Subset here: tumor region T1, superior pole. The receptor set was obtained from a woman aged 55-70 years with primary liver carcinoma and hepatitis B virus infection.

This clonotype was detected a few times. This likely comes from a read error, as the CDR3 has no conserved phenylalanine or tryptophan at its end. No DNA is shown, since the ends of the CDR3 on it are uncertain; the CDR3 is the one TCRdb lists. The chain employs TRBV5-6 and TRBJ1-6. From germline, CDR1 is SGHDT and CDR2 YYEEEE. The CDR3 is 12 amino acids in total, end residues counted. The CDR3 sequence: CASSAYNSPHHC.

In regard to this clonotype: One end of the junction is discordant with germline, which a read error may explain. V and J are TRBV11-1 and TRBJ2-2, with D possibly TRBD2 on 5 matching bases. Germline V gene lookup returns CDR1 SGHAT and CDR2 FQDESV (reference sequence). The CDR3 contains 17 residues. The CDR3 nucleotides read TGTCCCAGCAGCTTAGAGGACCACCCGTCGAACACCGGGGAGCTGTTTTTC. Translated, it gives CPSSLEDHPSNTGELFF.

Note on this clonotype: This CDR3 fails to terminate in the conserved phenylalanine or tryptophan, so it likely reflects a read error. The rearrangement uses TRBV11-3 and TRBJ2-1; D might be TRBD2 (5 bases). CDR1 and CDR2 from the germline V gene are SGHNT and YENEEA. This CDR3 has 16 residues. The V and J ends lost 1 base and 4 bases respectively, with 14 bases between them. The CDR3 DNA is TGTGCCAGCAGCTTAGCCCCAGCGGTGATATACAATGAGCAGTTCTTA. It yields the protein CASSLAPAVIYNEQFL.

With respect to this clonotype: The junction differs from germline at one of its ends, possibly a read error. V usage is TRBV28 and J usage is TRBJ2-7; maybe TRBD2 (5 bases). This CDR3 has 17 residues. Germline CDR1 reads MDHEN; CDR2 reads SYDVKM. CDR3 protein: CASSFFRLAEDTYEQYF. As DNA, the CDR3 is TGTGCAAGCAGTTTCTTCCGGCTAGCCGAAGACACCTACGAGCAGTACTTC.

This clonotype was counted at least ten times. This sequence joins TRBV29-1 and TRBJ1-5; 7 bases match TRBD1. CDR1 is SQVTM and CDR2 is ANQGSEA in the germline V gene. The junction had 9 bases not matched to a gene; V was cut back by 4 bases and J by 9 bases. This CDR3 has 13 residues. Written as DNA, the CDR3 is TGCAGCGTTGGGGACAGCGTGGGAAGGCCCCAGCATTTT. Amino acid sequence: CSVGDSVGRPQHF.

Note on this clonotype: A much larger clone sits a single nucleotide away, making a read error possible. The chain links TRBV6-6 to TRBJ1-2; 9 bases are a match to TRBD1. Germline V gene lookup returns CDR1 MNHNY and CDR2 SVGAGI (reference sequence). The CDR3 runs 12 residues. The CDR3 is CVVQQGAYGYTF. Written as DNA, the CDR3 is TGTGTCGTCCAACAGGGGGCCTATGGCTACACCTTC.

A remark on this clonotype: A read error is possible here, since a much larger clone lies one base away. CDR3 sequence reads: CASSLRSGHNEQFF. DNA of the CDR3: TGTGCCAGCAGTTTACGGTCGGGACACAATGAGCAGTTCTTC. The rearrangement joins TRBV12-3 or TRBV12-4 to TRBJ2-1; tentatively, D is TRBD1 or TRBD2 (5 bases each). The CDR3 contains 14 residues. V lost 2 bases and J lost 5, with 10 bases in between.

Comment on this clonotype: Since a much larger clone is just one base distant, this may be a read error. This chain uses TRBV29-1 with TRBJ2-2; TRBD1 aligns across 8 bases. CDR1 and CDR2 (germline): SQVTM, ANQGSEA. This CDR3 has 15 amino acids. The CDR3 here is CSVHPAGGFPGVLFF. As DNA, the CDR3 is TGCAGCGTTCACCCCGCAGGGGGCTTCCCCGGGGTGCTGTTTTTT.

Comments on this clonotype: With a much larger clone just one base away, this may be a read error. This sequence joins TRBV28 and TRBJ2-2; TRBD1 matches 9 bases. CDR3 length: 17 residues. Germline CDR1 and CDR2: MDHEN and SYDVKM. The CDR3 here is CASSFGGTGSSTGELLF. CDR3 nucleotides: TGTGCCAGCAGCTTCGGGGGGACAGGGAGTTCCACCGGGGAGCTGTTATTT.

The CDR3 spells CASSVWDSPYEQYF. The CDR3 DNA reads TGTGCCAGCAGCGTATGGGACAGCCCCTACGAGCAGTACTTC. The chain uses TRBV9 and TRBJ2-7; 7 bases are a match to TRBD1. Germline CDR1 SGDLS, CDR2 YYNGEE. This CDR3 spans 14 amino acids. V lost 1 base to trimming and J lost 2 bases; unmatched junction nucleotides: 3.

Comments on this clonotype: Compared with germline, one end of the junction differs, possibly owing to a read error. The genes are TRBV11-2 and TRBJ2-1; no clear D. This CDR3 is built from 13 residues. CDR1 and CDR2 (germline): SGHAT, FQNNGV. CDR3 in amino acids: CANSRENYNEQSF. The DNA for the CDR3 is TGTGCCAACAGTCGCGAAAATTACAATGAGCAGTCCTTC.

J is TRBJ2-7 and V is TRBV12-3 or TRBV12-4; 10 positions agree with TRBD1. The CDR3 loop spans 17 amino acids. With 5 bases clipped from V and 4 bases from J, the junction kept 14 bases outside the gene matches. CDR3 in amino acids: CASSPGTGEAGLYEQYF. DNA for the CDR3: TGTGCCAGCAGTCCGGGGACAGGGGAGGCGGGGTTATACGAGCAGTACTTC.

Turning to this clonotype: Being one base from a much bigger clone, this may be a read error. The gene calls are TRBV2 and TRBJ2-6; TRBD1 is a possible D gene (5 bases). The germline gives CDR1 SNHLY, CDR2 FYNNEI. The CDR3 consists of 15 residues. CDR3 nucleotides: TGTGCCAGCAGTGTACGGAGCTCTGGGGCCGACGTCCTGACTTTC. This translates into CASSVRSSGADVLTF.

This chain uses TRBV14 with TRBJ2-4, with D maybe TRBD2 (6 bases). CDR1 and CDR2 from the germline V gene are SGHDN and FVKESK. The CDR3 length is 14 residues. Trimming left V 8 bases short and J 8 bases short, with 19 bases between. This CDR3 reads CASRAGGTSHIQYF. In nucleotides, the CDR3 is TGTGCCAGCCGCGCTGGCGGGACGTCACACATTCAGTACTTC. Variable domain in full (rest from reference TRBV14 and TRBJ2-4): EAGVTQFPSHSVIEKGQTVTLRCDPISGHDNLYWYRRVMGKEIKFLLHFVKESKQDESGMPNNRFLAERTGGTYSTLKVQPAELEDSGVYFCASRAGGTSHIQYFGAGTRLSVL.

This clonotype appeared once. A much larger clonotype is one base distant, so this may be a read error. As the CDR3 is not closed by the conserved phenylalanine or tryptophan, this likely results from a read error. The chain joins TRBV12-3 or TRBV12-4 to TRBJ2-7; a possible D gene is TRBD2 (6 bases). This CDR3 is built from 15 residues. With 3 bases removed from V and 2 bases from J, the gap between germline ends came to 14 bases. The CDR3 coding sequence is TGTGCCAGCAGTTTCGCGGGGAGGCCAACCTACGAGCAGTACATC. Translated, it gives CASSFAGRPTYEQYI.

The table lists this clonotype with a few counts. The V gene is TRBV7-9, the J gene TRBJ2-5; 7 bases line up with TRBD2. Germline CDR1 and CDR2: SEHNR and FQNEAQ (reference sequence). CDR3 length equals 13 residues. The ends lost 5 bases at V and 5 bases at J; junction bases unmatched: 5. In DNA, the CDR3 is TGTGCCAGCAGCCCCCGGACTAGTGAGACCCAGTACTTC. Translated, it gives CASSPRTSETQYF.